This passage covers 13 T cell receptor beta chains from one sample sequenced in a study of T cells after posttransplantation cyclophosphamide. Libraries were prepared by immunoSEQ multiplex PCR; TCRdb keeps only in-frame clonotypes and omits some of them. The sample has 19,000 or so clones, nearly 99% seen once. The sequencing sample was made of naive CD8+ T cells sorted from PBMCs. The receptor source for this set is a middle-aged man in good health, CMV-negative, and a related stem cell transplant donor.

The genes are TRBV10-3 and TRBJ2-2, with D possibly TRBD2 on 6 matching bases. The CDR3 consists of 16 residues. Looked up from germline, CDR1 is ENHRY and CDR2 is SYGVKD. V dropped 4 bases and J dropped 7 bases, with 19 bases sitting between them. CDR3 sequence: CAISGRMEGFGGELFF. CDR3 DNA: TGTGCCATCAGTGGACGGATGGAGGGGTTTGGCGGGGAGCTGTTTTTT.

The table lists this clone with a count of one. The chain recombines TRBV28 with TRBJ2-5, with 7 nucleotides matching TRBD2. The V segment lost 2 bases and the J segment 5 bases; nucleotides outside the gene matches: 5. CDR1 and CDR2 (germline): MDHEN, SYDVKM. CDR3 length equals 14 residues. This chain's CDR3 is CASSLAGEEETQYF. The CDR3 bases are TGTGCCAGCAGTTTAGCGGGAGAGGAGGAGACCCAGTACTTC.

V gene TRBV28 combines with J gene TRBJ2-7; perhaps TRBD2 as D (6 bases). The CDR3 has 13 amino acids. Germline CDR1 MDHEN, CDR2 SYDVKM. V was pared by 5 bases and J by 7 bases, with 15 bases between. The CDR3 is CASSGRQGGEQYF. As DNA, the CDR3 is TGTGCCAGCAGTGGTCGCCAGGGAGGAGAGCAGTACTTC.

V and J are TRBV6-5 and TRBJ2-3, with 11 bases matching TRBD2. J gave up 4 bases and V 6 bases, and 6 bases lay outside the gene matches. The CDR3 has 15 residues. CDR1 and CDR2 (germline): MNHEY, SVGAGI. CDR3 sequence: CASSMLAGGSDTQYF. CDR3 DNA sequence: TGTGCCAGCAGCATGCTAGCGGGAGGATCAGATACGCAGTATTTT.

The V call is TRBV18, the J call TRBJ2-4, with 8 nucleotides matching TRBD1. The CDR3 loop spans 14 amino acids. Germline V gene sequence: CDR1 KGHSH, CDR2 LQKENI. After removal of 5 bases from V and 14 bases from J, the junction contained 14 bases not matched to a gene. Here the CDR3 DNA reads TGTGCCAGCTCAGCAGACCACGGACAGGGTCCTGAGTACTTC. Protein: CASSADHGQGPEYF. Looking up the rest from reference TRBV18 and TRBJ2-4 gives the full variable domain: NAGVMQNPRHLVRRRGQEARLRCSPMKGHSHVYWYRQLPEEGLKFMVYLQKENIIDESGMPKERFSAEFPKEGPSILRIQQVVRGDSAAYFCASSADHGQGPEYFGAGTRLSVL.

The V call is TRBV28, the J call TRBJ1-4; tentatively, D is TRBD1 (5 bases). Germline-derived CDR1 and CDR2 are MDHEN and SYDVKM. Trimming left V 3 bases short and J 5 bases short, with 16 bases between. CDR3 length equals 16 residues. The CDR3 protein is CASSFSEDTINEKLFF. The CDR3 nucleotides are TGTGCCAGCAGTTTCTCAGAGGACACAATCAATGAAAAACTGTTTTTT.

The CDR3 loop reads CASSQVYLRGGSWNTEAFF. Written as DNA, the CDR3 is TGTGCCAGCAGCCAAGTCTACCTCAGGGGTGGGAGTTGGAACACTGAAGCTTTCTTT. This chain connects TRBV14 to TRBJ1-1; D possibly corresponds to TRBD1 (6 bases). This CDR3 region has 19 residues. V lost 1 base, J lost 1 base, and 22 bases lay in between. From germline, CDR1 is SGHDN and CDR2 FVKESK.

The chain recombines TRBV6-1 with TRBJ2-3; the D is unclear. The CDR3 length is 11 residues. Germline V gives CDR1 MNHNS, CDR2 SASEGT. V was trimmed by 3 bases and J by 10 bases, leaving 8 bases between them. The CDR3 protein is CASSDNNPQYF. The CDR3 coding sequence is TGTGCCAGCAGTGACAACAATCCGCAGTATTTT.

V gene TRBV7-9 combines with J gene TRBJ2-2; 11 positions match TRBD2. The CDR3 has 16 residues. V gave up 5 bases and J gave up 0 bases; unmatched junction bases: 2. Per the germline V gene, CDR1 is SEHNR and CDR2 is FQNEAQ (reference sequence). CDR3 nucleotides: TGTGCCAGCAGCCAGGGACTAGCGGCGAACACCGGGGAGCTGTTTTTT. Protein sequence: CASSQGLAANTGELFF.

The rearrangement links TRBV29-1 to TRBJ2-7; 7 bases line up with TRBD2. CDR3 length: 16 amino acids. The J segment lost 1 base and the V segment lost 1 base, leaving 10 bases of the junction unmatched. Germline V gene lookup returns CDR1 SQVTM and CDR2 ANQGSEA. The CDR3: CSVEAWGGSESYEQYF. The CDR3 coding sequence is TGCAGCGTTGAAGCCTGGGGCGGGAGCGAATCCTACGAGCAGTACTTC.

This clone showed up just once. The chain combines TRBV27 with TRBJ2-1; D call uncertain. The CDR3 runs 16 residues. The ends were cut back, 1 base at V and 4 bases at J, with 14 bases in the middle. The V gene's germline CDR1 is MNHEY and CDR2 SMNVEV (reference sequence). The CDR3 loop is CASSLLGLGRYNEQFF. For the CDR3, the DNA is TGTGCCAGCAGTTTATTGGGCCTGGGTCGGTACAATGAGCAGTTCTTC.

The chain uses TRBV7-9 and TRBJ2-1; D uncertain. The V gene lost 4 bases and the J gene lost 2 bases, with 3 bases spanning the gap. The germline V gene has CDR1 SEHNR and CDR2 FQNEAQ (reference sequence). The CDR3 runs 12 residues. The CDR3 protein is CASSSTYNEQFF. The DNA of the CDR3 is TGTGCCAGCAGCTCAACCTACAATGAGCAGTTCTTC.

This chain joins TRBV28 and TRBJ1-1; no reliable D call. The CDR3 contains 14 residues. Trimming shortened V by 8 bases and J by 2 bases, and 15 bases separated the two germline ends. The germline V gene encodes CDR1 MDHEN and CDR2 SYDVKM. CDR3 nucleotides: TGTGCCAGCGGGCTTGGTGCCACAAACACTGAAGCTTTCTTT. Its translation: CASGLGATNTEAFF.